This T cell receptor beta chain was captured in a study of vaccination and CD4 T cells after COVID-19. Cultured CD4+ T cell DNA was sequenced using the Oncomine TCR Beta short-read assay. Each CDR3 protein is one row after TCRdb ran MiXCR on the PCR reads. This sample has over 15,000 distinct CDR3 sequences, with roughly half found just once. With respect to this clonotype: Its antigen is as yet unknown.

Trimming took off 3 bases at V and 2 bases at J, with 16 bases between the two ends. The CDR3 covers 15 residues. Germline CDR1 DFQATT, CDR2 SNEGSKA (reference sequence). The treatment is: approximately nine-day PBMC culture with coronavirus spike peptide pools or control peptides (ViraFEST assay). The chain has TRBV20-1 and TRBJ1-1, with a weak D call TRBD1 (6 bases). The receptor's source is a human donor with COVID-19. Source: cultured CD4+ T cells from blood, taken after SARS-CoV-2 vaccination. CDR3 sequence reads: CSASPPTGGNTEAFF. The CDR3 region has the DNA TGCAGTGCTAGCCCCCCAACGGGGGGCAACACTGAAGCTTTCTTT.